What follows are 18 T cell receptor beta chains derived from one specimen sequenced in a study of identical twins. A single record per CDR3 protein comes from TCRdb applying MiXCR to the 5' RACE reads. Found here are about 340,000 distinct CDR3 sequences, more than 9% of them singletons; the top ten hold just over 7%. The data were also submitted as part of a second study, on yellow fever vaccine responses in identical twins.

The sequenced sample was CD8+ T cells sorted from blood. These receptors originate from a young woman in good health.

This clonotype was counted only a few times. The chain links TRBV7-9 to TRBJ1-2; D not certain. CDR3 length equals 14 residues. Deletions cut 1 base from V and 2 bases from J, with 8 bases between. In germline, CDR1 is SEHNR, CDR2 FQNEAQ (reference sequence). Written as DNA, the CDR3 is TGTGCCAGCAGCTTAGGTCCGGAGAACTATGGCTACACCTTC. This sequence encodes CASSLGPENYGYTF.

The gene calls are TRBV7-9 and TRBJ2-5; 13 nucleotides match TRBD2. The length of the CDR3 is 16 residues. J was trimmed by 3 bases and V by 6 bases; bases with no gene match: 7. From germline, CDR1 is SEHNR and CDR2 FQNEAQ (reference sequence). CDR3 DNA sequence: TGTGCCAGCAGGGGAGGACTAGCGGGGGAGAAAGAGACCCAGTACTTC. Protein sequence: CASRGGLAGEKETQYF.

This sequence joins TRBV6-2 or TRBV6-3 and TRBJ2-1, with D maybe TRBD2 (5 bases). Trimming cost V 1 base and J 14 bases, with 12 bases left between them. CDR1 MNHEY and CDR2 SVGEGT come from the germline V gene. The CDR3 is 12 amino acids. DNA for the CDR3: TGTGCCAGCAGTTACTACAGCGGTCCAGAGTTCTTC. Protein product: CASSYYSGPEFF.

This clonotype was counted a few times. V and J are TRBV12-3 or TRBV12-4 and TRBJ2-7; possible D gene TRBD2, 6 bases. This CDR3 has 13 amino acids. V dropped 1 base and J dropped 5 bases, with 9 bases sitting between them. CDR3 sequence: CASSLGGVNEQYF. The CDR3 bases are TGTGCCAGCAGTTTAGGGGGGGTTAACGAGCAGTACTTC.

A few counts support this clonotype. V and J are TRBV13 and TRBJ2-7; TRBD2 might be the D (7 bases). V was clipped by 8 bases and J by 7 bases, with 15 bases between them. Germline V gene sequence: CDR1 PRHDT, CDR2 FYEKMQ (reference sequence). The CDR3 extends over 12 amino acids. The chain's CDR3 is CASSYGGREQYV. As DNA, the CDR3 is TGTGCCAGCTCGTACGGGGGGCGTGAGCAGTACGTC.

This clonotype has a handful of counts. The rearrangement joins TRBV20-1 to TRBJ2-7, with 9 bases that match TRBD2. This CDR3 has 16 residues. The germline V gene encodes CDR1 DFQATT and CDR2 SNEGSKA (reference sequence). The V gene end was trimmed by 0 bases and the J gene end by 1 base; junction bases not matched to a gene: 7. Here the CDR3 reads CSARDSERGASYEQYV. The CDR3 bases are TGCAGTGCTAGAGATAGCGAGCGGGGGGCGTCCTACGAGCAGTACGTC.

This chain connects TRBV7-9 to TRBJ1-2; the D is unclear. CDR1 and CDR2 (germline): SEHNR, FQNEAQ (reference sequence). The V end lost 4 bases, the J end lost 0 bases, and 6 bases lay between the germline ends. CDR3 length equals 13 residues. Here the CDR3 reads CASSSKTNYGYTF. In DNA, the CDR3 is TGTGCCAGCAGCTCCAAAACTAACTATGGCTACACCTTC.

This chain links TRBV27 with TRBJ1-4; D unclear. The germline V and J ends were trimmed by 3 bases and 10 bases, with 12 bases remaining between them. The CDR3 extends over 13 amino acids. Germline CDR1 is MNHEY and CDR2 is SMNVEV (reference sequence). In DNA, the CDR3 is TGTGCCAGCAGTTTGTGGTCCGAGGGAAAACTGTTTTTT. Translating gives CASSLWSEGKLFF. The whole variable domain, filled in from reference TRBV27 and TRBJ1-4, reads EAQVTQNPRYLITVTGKKLTVTCSQNMNHEYMSWYRQDPGLGLRQIYYSMNVEVTDKGDVPEGYKVSRKEKRNFPLILESPSPNQTSLYFCASSLWSEGKLFFGSGTQLSVL.

This clonotype has only a few counts. The chain recombines TRBV5-1 with TRBJ2-7; 13 bases align to TRBD2. Unmatched junction bases numbered 7, after V lost 3 bases and J lost 4 bases. Germline V CDR1 and CDR2: SGHRS, YFSETQ. The length of the CDR3 is 16 residues. The chain's CDR3 is CASSSGLAGEKYEQYF. CDR3 coding DNA: TGCGCCAGCAGCTCCGGACTAGCGGGAGAAAAGTACGAGCAGTACTTC.

This clonotype has a handful of counts. The V gene is TRBV28, the J gene TRBJ2-7; TRBD1 aligns across 9 bases. The trim removed 2 bases at V and 6 bases at J, leaving 8 bases unmatched. Germline CDR1 and CDR2: MDHEN and SYDVKM. The CDR3 loop spans 15 amino acids. In nucleotides, the CDR3 is TGTGCCAGCAGTTTAACCGGGACAGGGTCCATCGAGCAGTACGTC. Its translation is CASSLTGTGSIEQYV.

This clonotype was counted a few times. This CDR3 is CASSETGVGGYTF. The CDR3 region has the DNA TGCGCCAGCAGCGAGACAGGGGTGGGTGGCTACACCTTC. The rearrangement links TRBV4-1 to TRBJ1-2; TRBD1 matches 8 bases. Trimming took 5 bases from V and 7 from J; bases not matched to a gene: 6. CDR1 is MGHRA and CDR2 is YSYEKL in the germline V gene. The CDR3 covers 13 residues.

The gene calls are TRBV6-1 and TRBJ1-2; 7 bases align to TRBD1. The germline gives CDR1 MNHNS, CDR2 SASEGT. The V and J ends lost 6 bases and 0 bases, in that order; junction bases with no gene match: 4. This CDR3 contains 14 residues. This CDR3 is CASRDRDTNYGYTF. The CDR3 region has the DNA TGTGCCAGCAGAGACAGGGATACTAACTATGGCTACACCTTC.

The sample holds a few counts of this clonotype. The chain couples TRBV11-2 to TRBJ2-1; D is undetermined. From germline, CDR1 is SGHAT and CDR2 FQNNGV. V was pared by 7 bases and J by 4 bases, with 20 bases between. This CDR3 spans 16 amino acids. CDR3 sequence reads: CASTVRAGLNYNEQFF. DNA of the CDR3: TGTGCCAGCACGGTTAGGGCAGGTCTAAATTACAATGAGCAGTTCTTC.

This clonotype was seen only a few times. The chain combines TRBV9 with TRBJ2-7, with 12 bases identical to TRBD2. Germline CDR1 reads SGDLS; CDR2 reads YYNGEE. This CDR3 has 15 residues. Germline trimming cut 1 base from V and 3 bases from J; bases unmatched to any gene: 2. CDR3 in amino acids: CASSVTSGGNYEQYF. In DNA form, the CDR3 reads TGTGCCAGCAGCGTAACTAGCGGGGGGAACTACGAGCAGTACTTC.

This chain links TRBV28 with TRBJ2-7; D gene uncertain. The CDR3 consists of 13 residues. Germline V lookup: CDR1 MDHEN, CDR2 SYDVKM. Trimming took 8 bases from V and 3 from J, leaving 14 bases between them. The chain's CDR3 is CASAGPALYEQYV. CDR3 nucleotides: TGTGCCAGCGCCGGACCGGCACTCTACGAGCAGTACGTC.

There are a few counts of this clonotype. The rearrangement links TRBV2 to TRBJ2-7; 7 bases line up with TRBD2. Germline V lookup: CDR1 SNHLY, CDR2 FYNNEI. The length of the CDR3 is 14 residues. Trimming cost V 7 bases and J 2 bases; bases outside gene matches: 8. In DNA, the CDR3 is TGTGCCAGCACAGCGGGAAGGCGAACCTACGAGCAGTACTTC. It specifies CASTAGRRTYEQYF. Looking up the rest from reference TRBV2 and TRBJ2-7 gives the full variable domain: EPEVTQTPSHQVTQMGQEVILRCVPISNHLYFYWYRQILGQKVEFLVSFYNNEISEKSEIFDDQFSVERPDGSNFTLKIRSTKLEDSAMYFCASTAGRRTYEQYFGPGTRLTVT.

This clonotype turned up a few times. This chain joins TRBV9 and TRBJ1-1; 8 bases align to TRBD1. Germline CDR1 reads SGDLS; CDR2 reads YYNGEE. The CDR3 extends over 15 amino acids. Trimming at V came to 4 bases and at J to 3 bases, leaving 8 bases not matched to a gene. CDR3 bases: TGTGCCAGCAGCTTGACAGGGGTTCGGGACACTGAAGCTTTCTTT. Its protein is CASSLTGVRDTEAFF.

The rearrangement joins TRBV4-1 to TRBJ2-2, with 7 bases fitting TRBD1. The V and J ends lost 3 bases and 3 bases, in that order; junction bases with no gene match: 7. CDR3 length: 16 residues. Per the germline V gene, CDR1 is MGHRA and CDR2 is YSYEKL. CDR3 nucleotides: TGCGCCAGCAGCCACCCCGGGACAGCATACACCGGGGAGCTGTTTTTT. Amino acid sequence: CASSHPGTAYTGELFF.